The 31 T cell receptor beta chains listed next were all sequenced from one sample in a study of blood T cell repertoires in COVID-19. Some clones are missing from TCRdb's copy, which holds only in-frame ones; the method was immunoSEQ multiplex PCR. In the table there are under 60,000 clones, over 65% of which are singletons. Sample: peripheral blood. The source is a human donor in a cohort sampled during active COVID-19.

CDR3 loop: CASSVDGVWGPTEAFF. In DNA, the CDR3 is TGTGCCAGCAGCGTAGATGGGGTTTGGGGGCCCACTGAAGCTTTCTTT. The J gene is TRBJ1-1, the V gene TRBV9, with D possibly being TRBD1 (6 bases). CDR1 and CDR2 from the germline V gene are SGDLS and YYNGEE. The V and J ends lost 0 bases and 4 bases respectively, with 16 bases between them. The CDR3 length is 16 residues.

The chain joins TRBV18 to TRBJ1-1, with D perhaps TRBD1 (5 bases). The germline gives CDR1 KGHSH, CDR2 LQKENI. The CDR3 spans 14 residues. Trimming took 6 bases from V and 1 from J, leaving 12 bases between them. The CDR3 loop reads CASSISQGNTEAFF. CDR3 coding DNA: TGTGCCAGCTCTATTTCCCAGGGGAACACTGAAGCTTTCTTT.

The genes are TRBV28 and TRBJ2-3; 10 positions match TRBD2. This CDR3 is 15 amino acids long. Germline trimming cut 5 bases from V and 0 bases from J; bases unmatched to any gene: 2. CDR1 MDHEN and CDR2 SYDVKM come from the germline V gene. CDR3 DNA sequence: TGTGCCAGCAGTATAGCGGGGGGTAGCACAGATACGCAGTATTTT. Amino acid sequence: CASSIAGGSTDTQYF.

This clone was recorded once. The chain combines TRBV9 with TRBJ2-3; D possibly corresponds to TRBD2 (7 bases). Germline CDR1 is SGDLS and CDR2 is YYNGEE. The V end was cut by 7 bases, the J end by 2 bases, with 17 bases between. This CDR3 region has 15 residues. CDR3 bases: TGTGCCAGCCAAACGCGGGGGCCGATCACAGATACGCAGTATTTT. It specifies CASQTRGPITDTQYF.

The chain employs TRBV30 and TRBJ2-1, with TRBD1 matching over 7 bases. Germline assignment: CDR1 GTSNPN and CDR2 SVGIG (reference sequence). The V gene end was trimmed by 7 bases and the J gene end by 2 bases; junction bases not matched to a gene: 5. CDR3 length equals 13 residues. CDR3 loop: CALNRGTYNEQFF. In DNA, the CDR3 is TGTGCCTTAAACAGGGGTACCTACAATGAGCAGTTCTTC.

V is TRBV5-4 and J is TRBJ2-3; TRBD2 aligns across 7 bases. Germline V gene lookup returns CDR1 SGHNT and CDR2 YYREEE (reference sequence). Germline trimming cut 4 bases from V and 2 bases from J; bases unmatched to any gene: 10. The CDR3 covers 16 residues. The CDR3 is CASSPKRGGATDTQYF. The DNA for the CDR3 is TGTGCCAGCAGCCCCAAGCGCGGGGGAGCCACAGATACGCAGTATTTT.

The CDR3 loop reads CASSLMTGITGELFF. The CDR3 DNA sequence: TGTGCCAGCAGCTTAATGACAGGGATCACCGGGGAGCTGTTTTTT. The chain is built from TRBV11-2 and TRBJ2-2; 7 bases are shared with TRBD1. Germline V gene lookup returns CDR1 SGHAT and CDR2 FQNNGV. J gave up 4 bases and V 2 bases, and 4 bases lay outside the gene matches. The CDR3 runs to 15 residues.

The rearrangement links TRBV7-2 to TRBJ1-2, with D maybe TRBD1 (5 bases). Per germline, CDR1 SGHTA and CDR2 FQGNSA. V lost 5 bases to trimming and J lost 5 bases, with 15 bases between them. This CDR3 is built from 14 residues. The CDR3 region is CASSPQAARYGYTF. DNA for the CDR3: TGTGCCAGCAGCCCACAGGCAGCCCGGTATGGCTACACCTTC.

The rearrangement links TRBV30 to TRBJ2-3, with 7 nucleotides matching TRBD2. The CDR3 loop spans 14 amino acids. Germline-derived CDR1 and CDR2 are GTSNPN and SVGIG (reference sequence). V gave up 7 bases and J gave up 0 bases; unmatched junction bases: 7. As DNA, the CDR3 is TGTGCCTCGCAGACGGGAGGAAGCACAGATACGCAGTATTTT. The encoded protein is CASQTGGSTDTQYF.

The V gene is TRBV2, the J gene TRBJ2-1; 8 positions agree with TRBD2. Germline CDR1 reads SNHLY; CDR2 reads FYNNEI. The V and J ends lost 11 bases and 2 bases, in that order; junction bases with no gene match: 11. This CDR3 comprises 15 residues. Here the CDR3 reads CASRGATLTYNEQFF. Here the CDR3 DNA reads TGTGCCTCGCGGGGGGCCACCCTTACCTACAATGAGCAGTTCTTC. Filled out from reference TRBV2 and TRBJ2-1, the complete variable domain reads EPEVTQTPSHQVTQMGQEVILRCVPISNHLYFYWYRQILGQKVEFLVSFYNNEISEKSEIFDDQFSVERPDGSNFTLKIRSTKLEDSAMYFCASRGATLTYNEQFFGPGTRLTVL.

The CDR3, as DNA: TGTGCCAGCAGTGACCCCGGGACAGGGGACGAGCAGTACTTC. As protein: CASSDPGTGDEQYF. The V gene is TRBV25-1, the J gene TRBJ2-7; 10 bases agree with TRBD1. This CDR3 spans 14 amino acids. Looked up from germline, CDR1 is MGHDK and CDR2 is SYGVNS. Germline trimming cut 3 bases from V and 5 bases from J; bases unmatched to any gene: 4.

V is TRBV5-8 and J is TRBJ2-7; possibly TRBD1 for D (6 bases). This CDR3 is 17 amino acids long. V was pared by 4 bases and J by 0 bases, with 20 bases between. Germline CDR1 is SGHTS and CDR2 is YDEGEE. The CDR3, as DNA: TGTGCCAGCAGCCGGCTCCCCGGGACACTCTTCTCCTACGAGCAGTACTTC. It specifies CASSRLPGTLFSYEQYF.

The rearrangement links TRBV7-3 to TRBJ2-2, with 7 bases aligning to TRBD2. The germline V gene encodes CDR1 SGHTA and CDR2 FQGTGA. With 4 bases clipped from V and 5 bases from J, the junction kept 13 bases outside the gene matches. The CDR3 is made up of 17 amino acids. DNA for the CDR3: TGTGCCAGCAGCTCGAACCCCGTCGGGGAGGGAACCGGGGAGCTGTTTTTT. Encoded protein: CASSSNPVGEGTGELFF.

This sequence joins TRBV7-9 and TRBJ2-2, with D hard to call. The ends were cut back, 2 bases at V and 3 bases at J, with 7 bases in the middle. This CDR3 has 14 residues. Germline values: CDR1 SEHNR, CDR2 FQNEAQ (reference sequence). The CDR3: CASSLWQDTGELFF. Written as DNA, the CDR3 is TGTGCCAGCAGCTTATGGCAAGACACCGGGGAGCTGTTTTTT.

V usage is TRBV5-1 and J usage is TRBJ2-6; D is undetermined. With 1 base removed from V and 0 bases from J, the gap between germline ends came to 5 bases. The CDR3 covers 15 residues. Germline V CDR1 and CDR2: SGHRS, YFSETQ. CDR3 nucleotide sequence: TGCGCCAGCAGCTTGACAGTCTCTGGGGCCAACGTCCTGACTTTC. This gives the protein CASSLTVSGANVLTF.

This clone was recorded once. The J gene is TRBJ2-3, the V gene TRBV5-1, with 8 bases that match TRBD2. Germline lookup yields CDR1 SGHRS and CDR2 YFSETQ. Trimming removed 0 bases from V and 5 bases from J; junction bases left unmatched: 8. The CDR3 runs 16 residues. CDR3 sequence: CASSLGRGGQGDTQYF. The CDR3 coding sequence is TGCGCCAGCAGCTTGGGACGGGGGGGCCAAGGAGATACGCAGTATTTT.

Here the CDR3 DNA reads TGTGCCAGCAGGCTACAGGTAGAAGCTTTCTTT. It is translated as CASRLQVEAFF. The chain employs TRBV6-5 and TRBJ1-1; a possible D gene is TRBD1 (5 bases). Germline V gene lookup returns CDR1 MNHEY and CDR2 SVGAGI. V lost 6 bases, J lost 8 bases, and 10 bases lay in between. This CDR3 contains 11 residues.

V is TRBV19 and J is TRBJ2-3, with 12 nucleotides matching TRBD2. The CDR3 loop spans 17 amino acids. The J segment lost 3 bases and the V segment lost 2 bases, leaving 6 bases of the junction unmatched. Germline lookup yields CDR1 LNHDA and CDR2 SQIVND (reference sequence). In DNA form, the CDR3 reads TGTGCCAGTAGTATAAGCCTAGCGGGGGGGCCGACAGATACGCAGTATTTT. Its translation: CASSISLAGGPTDTQYF.

This chain connects TRBV3-1 (or the pseudogene TRBV3-2) to TRBJ2-1; no definite D call. V was clipped by 0 bases and J by 6 bases, with 6 bases between them. Germline CDR1 reads LGHDT; CDR2 reads YNNKEL (reference sequence). The CDR3 consists of 13 residues. The CDR3 region is CASSQDVSNEQFF. The CDR3 DNA reads as TGTGCCAGCAGCCAAGACGTGTCCAATGAGCAGTTCTTC.

CDR3: CASSANTLGRVGTEAFF. DNA for the CDR3: TGTGCCAGCAGTGCGAACACCCTCGGGAGGGTCGGAACTGAAGCTTTCTTT. The J gene is TRBJ1-1, the V gene TRBV2; no reliable D call. Germline lookup yields CDR1 SNHLY and CDR2 FYNNEI. The CDR3 totals 17 residues. Trimming stripped 4 bases from V and 5 bases from J, with 23 bases between. Based on the CDR3 plus reference TRBV2 and TRBJ1-1, the full variable domain is EPEVTQTPSHQVTQMGQEVILRCVPISNHLYFYWYRQILGQKVEFLVSFYNNEISEKSEIFDDQFSVERPDGSNFTLKIRSTKLEDSAMYFCASSANTLGRVGTEAFFGQGTRLTVV.

J is TRBJ2-3 and V is TRBV5-1; TRBD2 aligns across 7 bases. V shed 6 bases and J 3 bases; nucleotides not matched to a gene: 7. CDR3 length: 14 amino acids. CDR1 SGHRS and CDR2 YFSETQ come from the germline V gene. The CDR3 loop reads CASTRGLETDTQYF. The CDR3 bases are TGCGCCAGCACCCGAGGACTAGAAACAGATACGCAGTATTTT.

This clone was seen a few times. The chain has TRBV3-1 (or the pseudogene TRBV3-2) and TRBJ2-7; D may be TRBD1 (6 bases). Germline V gene sequence: CDR1 LGHDT, CDR2 YNNKEL (reference sequence). Trimming took 1 base from V and 1 from J, leaving 11 bases between them. The CDR3 spans 15 residues. The CDR3, as DNA: TGTGCCAGCAGCCAAGCAGGGGTAGGGTCCTACGAGCAGTACTTC. This gives the protein CASSQAGVGSYEQYF.

The CDR3 sequence: CASSLAGGPGETQYF. CDR3 sequence (DNA): TGCGCCAGCAGTTTAGCGGGGGGGCCGGGAGAGACCCAGTACTTC. This sequence joins TRBV10-2 and TRBJ2-5, with 11 bases aligning to TRBD2. This CDR3 is 15 amino acids long. Germline assignment: CDR1 WSHSY and CDR2 SAAADI. Trimming cost V 5 bases and J 4 bases; bases outside gene matches: 6.

The V call is TRBV7-2, the J call TRBJ1-5; 7 nucleotides line up with TRBD1. Germline V CDR1 and CDR2: SGHTA, FQGNSA. Trimming cost V 5 bases and J 0 bases; bases outside gene matches: 4. The CDR3 extends over 15 amino acids. CDR3 in amino acids: CASSRGTDSNQPQHF. As DNA, the CDR3 is TGTGCCAGCAGCCGCGGGACAGATAGCAATCAGCCCCAGCATTTT.

The chain carries TRBV7-9 and TRBJ2-2; possibly TRBD2 for D (6 bases). The germline V gene encodes CDR1 SEHNR and CDR2 FQNEAQ (reference sequence). Trimming shortened V by 10 bases and J by 0 bases, and 12 bases separated the two germline ends. The CDR3 consists of 14 residues. The chain's CDR3 is CANIRGTNTGELFF. CDR3 nucleotides: TGTGCCAACATCCGGGGGACGAACACCGGGGAGCTGTTTTTT.

The V gene is TRBV5-1, the J gene TRBJ1-6, with 7 bases lining up with TRBD1. After removal of 0 bases from V and 2 bases from J, the junction contained 5 bases not matched to a gene. Germline assignment: CDR1 SGHRS and CDR2 YFSETQ. The CDR3 sequence is 17 residues long. The CDR3 loop reads CASSLEPGTAYNSPLHF. The CDR3 coding sequence is TGCGCCAGCAGCTTGGAACCCGGGACAGCCTATAATTCACCCCTCCACTTT. Based on the CDR3 plus reference TRBV5-1 and TRBJ1-6, the full variable domain is KAGVTQTPRYLIKTRGQQVTLSCSPISGHRSVSWYQQTPGQGLQFLFEYFSETQRNKGNFPGRFSGRQFSNSRSEMNVSTLELGDSALYLCASSLEPGTAYNSPLHFGNGTRLTVT.

V and J are TRBV18 and TRBJ2-3, with 8 bases lining up with TRBD2. Unmatched junction bases numbered 9, after V lost 1 base and J lost 3 bases. Germline lookup yields CDR1 KGHSH and CDR2 LQKENI. This CDR3 contains 17 residues. This chain's CDR3 is CASSPQLGLGTTDTQYF. DNA of the CDR3: TGTGCCAGCTCACCACAGCTGGGACTAGGAACGACAGATACGCAGTATTTT. Filled out from reference TRBV18 and TRBJ2-3, the complete variable domain reads NAGVMQNPRHLVRRRGQEARLRCSPMKGHSHVYWYRQLPEEGLKFMVYLQKENIIDESGMPKERFSAEFPKEGPSILRIQQVVRGDSAAYFCASSPQLGLGTTDTQYFGPGTRLTVL.

The chain combines TRBV9 with TRBJ2-1; TRBD2 agrees at 7 bases. This CDR3 comprises 16 residues. J lost 1 base, V lost 2 bases, and 6 bases had no gene match. Germline values: CDR1 SGDLS, CDR2 YYNGEE. The CDR3 DNA is TGTGCCAGCAGCGTTGAGGGGAGGGGATCCTACAATGAGCAGTTCTTC. Protein: CASSVEGRGSYNEQFF.

The chain joins TRBV12-3 or TRBV12-4 to TRBJ1-2; D gene uncertain. The V gene lost 3 bases and the J gene lost 5 bases, with 7 bases spanning the gap. The CDR3 is 12 residues long. The CDR3 loop is CASSFDLYGYTF. The CDR3 DNA is TGTGCCAGCAGTTTTGACTTATATGGCTACACCTTC.

V and J are TRBV28 and TRBJ2-3; 11 bases fit TRBD2. The germline CDR1 and CDR2 sequences are MDHEN and SYDVKM. CDR3 length: 16 residues. V lost 3 bases, J lost 5 bases, and 7 bases stayed unmatched. The DNA for the CDR3 is TGTGCCAGCAGTTTCCTACTAGCGGGGGTTGGAGATACGCAGTATTTT. This encodes CASSFLLAGVGDTQYF.

J is TRBJ1-1 and V is TRBV7-9; D not certain. This CDR3 spans 18 amino acids. V was cut by 1 base and J by 1 base, with 19 bases left in between. CDR1 and CDR2 (germline): SEHNR, FQNEAQ (reference sequence). CDR3 DNA: TGTGCCAGCAGCTTAGAGAGGTTCGTTGGGAGAGGGAACACTGAAGCTTTCTTT. It encodes CASSLERFVGRGNTEAFF.